This is a list of T cell receptor beta chains from one sample in a study of blood T cell repertoires in COVID-19. This table comes from immunoSEQ multiplex PCR, and its TCRdb copy is limited to in-frame clones, with some not included. The table records around 130,000 clones, 84% of them present only once. Sequenced sample: peripheral blood. The receptor set was obtained from a man aged 25 to 40 with COVID-19, enrolled during active disease. The conserved cysteine and the conserved F or W are not part of the CDR3 here. A D gene is named only where the DNA matches it firmly.

d_gene	j_gene	v_gene	CDR3aa
.	TRBJ2-1	TRBV5-5	ASSPSASLSSYNEQF
TRBD2	TRBJ2-1	TRBV19	ASRISGILSYNEQF
.	TRBJ2-2	TRBV11-1	ASSFGRGVTGELF
.	TRBJ2-1	TRBV6-5	ASRRTSGAEQF
.	TRBJ2-7	TRBV19	ASSTGAAYEQY
.	TRBJ2-1	TRBV7-2	ASSTWTTSYNEQF
TRBD2	TRBJ2-1	TRBV7-8	ASSRGGVQF
TRBD2	TRBJ2-7	TRBV7-8	ASSNREGSSYEQY
TRBD1	TRBJ2-7	TRBV18	ASSLGDSSYEQY
.	TRBJ1-6	TRBV6-4	ASSDSAEDSPLH
.	TRBJ1-3	TRBV5-4	ASSPSTAGNTIY
TRBD2	TRBJ2-7	TRBV4-1	ASSQEFGSSGRADEQY
.	TRBJ1-2	TRBV28	ASSLGQAYGYT
.	TRBJ2-6	TRBV29-1	SVGPPRGGANVLT
.	TRBJ1-2	TRBV27	ASRTSNYGYT
.	TRBJ2-7	TRBV19	ASAPGLYREQY
TRBD2	TRBJ2-2	TRBV5-6	ASSKGLAGGVTGELF
TRBD2	TRBJ2-2	TRBV27	ASRRLAGDAGELF
TRBD2	TRBJ2-1	TRBV18	ASSPNSGTSGSLWNNEQF
TRBD1	TRBJ2-7	TRBV12-3/TRBV12-4	ASSRDRDYEQY
TRBD1	TRBJ1-6	TRBV4-1	ASSQLRQGWGLISPLH
TRBD1	TRBJ2-5	TRBV28	AITGGKETQY
TRBD1	TRBJ2-7	TRBV6-5	ASSPQDRELGEQY
.	TRBJ1-5	TRBV20-1	SASFGRAQH
.	TRBJ2-7	TRBV21-1	ASSLKTGPERDPNEQY
TRBD1	TRBJ1-1	TRBV28	ATAGTGIRAF